Presented here are 19 T cell receptor beta chains from one specimen sequenced in a study of beta chain features in type 1 diabetes. Reverse transcription of all isolated RNA meant that expressed TCRB transcripts were sequenced. Only in-frame clones appear in the TCRdb table, and some are missing; sequencing was by immunoSEQ multiplex PCR. The sample includes 150,000 to 200,000 clones, about 13% of them seen just once. Material for sequencing was central memory CD4+ T cells from blood. These TCRs come from a woman between 18 and 29 years old in good health.

In this sample, this clone turned up many times. This rearrangement joins TRBV19 to TRBJ2-1; no firm D call. This CDR3 is 15 amino acids long. The V end was cut by 5 bases, the J end by 3 bases, with 14 bases between. CDR1 and CDR2 (germline): LNHDA, SQIVND (reference sequence). This CDR3 reads CASSLSNRGYNEQFF. Written as DNA, the CDR3 is TGTGCCAGTAGTCTTTCTAATCGAGGCTACAATGAGCAGTTCTTC. Filled out from reference TRBV19 and TRBJ2-1, the complete variable domain reads DGGITQSPKYLFRKEGQNVTLSCEQNLNHDAMYWYRQDPGQGLRLIYYSQIVNDFQKGDIAEGYSVSREKKESFPLTVTSAQKNPTAFYLCASSLSNRGYNEQFFGPGTRLTVL.

This clone was picked up a small number of times. The J gene is TRBJ2-7, the V gene TRBV5-4; a weak D match, TRBD2 (6 bases). Germline V lookup: CDR1 SGHNT, CDR2 YYREEE (reference sequence). V was trimmed by 0 bases and J by 5 bases, leaving 15 bases between them. The CDR3 totals 15 residues. The CDR3: CASSLVGPRGDEQYF. The CDR3 nucleotides are TGTGCCAGCAGCTTGGTCGGGCCGCGCGGGGACGAGCAGTACTTC.

The chain couples TRBV7-2 to TRBJ1-5; D may be TRBD1 (5 bases). The CDR3 extends over 15 amino acids. From germline, CDR1 is SGHTA and CDR2 FQGNSA. V lost 1 base and J lost 6, with 13 bases in between. CDR3 sequence (DNA): TGTGCCAGCAGCTTAGACGGCCAGGGCAGTCAGCCCCAGCATTTT. Translation: CASSLDGQGSQPQHF. Filled out from reference TRBV7-2 and TRBJ1-5, the complete variable domain reads GAGVSQSPSNKVTEKGKDVELRCDPISGHTALYWYRQSLGQGLEFLIYFQGNSAPDKSGLPSDRFSAERTGGSVSTLTIQRTQQEDSAVYLCASSLDGQGSQPQHFGDGTRLSIL.

This clone was detected a few times. The chain combines TRBV10-3 with TRBJ1-5; D is possibly TRBD1 (5 bases). Trimming left V 8 bases short and J 6 bases short, with 11 bases between. This CDR3 has 12 amino acids. Looked up from germline, CDR1 is ENHRY and CDR2 is SYGVKD. In nucleotides, the CDR3 is TGTGCCATCGGACAAGGGGTTCAGCCCCAGCATTTT. Its protein product is CAIGQGVQPQHF.

The chain recombines TRBV19 with TRBJ1-1; the D gene is possibly TRBD1 (5 bases). Germline V CDR1 and CDR2: LNHDA, SQIVND (reference sequence). The CDR3 is 15 amino acids. The V end lost 3 bases, the J end lost 8 bases, and 19 bases lay between the germline ends. The CDR3 coding sequence is TGTGCCAGTAGTATTAACCCCCGGGGGTCTGAAGAAGCTTTCTTT. This gives the protein CASSINPRGSEEAFF.

This clone was detected many times. This chain connects TRBV13 to TRBJ1-3, with D perhaps matching TRBD1 (6 bases). CDR1 and CDR2 (germline): PRHDT, FYEKMQ (reference sequence). V was cut by 5 bases and J by 2 bases, with 10 bases left in between. This CDR3 has 14 residues. CDR3 in amino acids: CASSPGQTGNTIYF. CDR3 DNA sequence: TGTGCCAGCAGCCCCGGACAGACTGGAAACACCATATATTTT.

The rearrangement joins TRBV29-1 to TRBJ1-4; possibly TRBD1 for D (5 bases). The CDR3 has 14 residues. The ends were cut back, 6 bases at V and 3 bases at J, with 14 bases in the middle. CDR1 and CDR2 from the germline V gene are SQVTM and ANQGSEA. The CDR3 reads CSVLRQPSNEKLFF. The CDR3 nucleotides are TGCAGCGTATTGCGACAGCCGTCTAATGAAAAACTGTTTTTT.

This clone was counted between two and nine times. The chain uses TRBV21-1 and TRBJ2-1; the table's D gene call, TRBD1, was not cross checked with the DNA. TRBV21-1 is termed a pseudogene. This CDR3 is built from 16 residues. The CDR3 coding sequence is TGTGCCAGCAGCAAAGAAAAGGGGCCCCCCTCCAATGAGCAGTTCTTC. Its protein product is CASSKEKGPPSNEQFF.

This clone was detected only once. The chain recombines TRBV9 with TRBJ2-2, with TRBD2 identical over 9 bases. After removal of 4 bases from V and 1 base from J, the junction contained 2 bases not matched to a gene. CDR3 size: 15 residues. Germline V gene sequence: CDR1 SGDLS, CDR2 YYNGEE. The CDR3 loop is CASSSTSGNTGELFF. The CDR3 bases are TGTGCCAGCAGCTCGACTAGCGGGAACACCGGGGAGCTGTTTTTT. Together with reference TRBV9 and TRBJ2-2, the CDR3 gives the full variable domain: DSGVTQTPKHLITATGQRVTLRCSPRSGDLSVYWYQQSLDQGLQFLIQYYNGEERAKGNILERFSAQQFPDLHSELNLSSLELGDSALYFCASSSTSGNTGELFFGEGSRLTVL.

This clone was counted only a few times. The chain uses TRBV29-1 and TRBJ2-3; TRBD2 matches 9 bases. CDR1 and CDR2 from the germline V gene are SQVTM and ANQGSEA. V was clipped by 6 bases and J by 4 bases; unmatched bases: 11. The CDR3 has 15 residues. The CDR3 DNA reads TGCAGCGTGCGTCAGGGGTTAGCGGGAGCAGATACGCAGTATTTT. This encodes CSVRQGLAGADTQYF.

CDR3 amino acids: CASKGRQGSNQPQHF. The CDR3 DNA sequence: TGTGCCAGCAAAGGTAGACAGGGTAGCAATCAGCCCCAGCATTTT. This sequence joins TRBV2 and TRBJ1-5; 7 bases are shared with TRBD1. The V and J ends lost 7 bases and 0 bases, in that order; junction bases with no gene match: 6. The CDR3 runs 15 residues. CDR1 is SNHLY and CDR2 is FYNNEI in the germline V gene. Drawing the rest from reference TRBV2 and TRBJ1-5, the complete variable domain is EPEVTQTPSHQVTQMGQEVILRCVPISNHLYFYWYRQILGQKVEFLVSFYNNEISEKSEIFDDQFSVERPDGSNFTLKIRSTKLEDSAMYFCASKGRQGSNQPQHFGDGTRLSIL.

This sequence joins TRBV27 and TRBJ2-3; weak D call: TRBD1 (5 bases). V lost 9 bases to trimming and J lost 1 base, with 23 bases between them. Germline V lookup: CDR1 MNHEY, CDR2 SMNVEV (reference sequence). CDR3 length: 17 amino acids. CDR3 DNA: TGTGCCAGTCCTTCGCAGGGAATGTTTAAACGCACAGATACGCAGTATTTT. Protein: CASPSQGMFKRTDTQYF.

This clone occurred a few times. J is TRBJ1-1 and V is TRBV5-1; 11 bases agree with TRBD1. With V trimmed by 5 bases and J by 0 bases, 6 bases remained unmatched. Germline V gene sequence: CDR1 SGHRS, CDR2 YFSETQ. The CDR3 sequence is 16 residues long. CDR3 DNA: TGCGCCAGCAGGTGGACAGGGGGCGATATGAACACTGAAGCTTTCTTT. Amino acids: CASRWTGGDMNTEAFF.

This clone occurred a few times. This chain uses TRBV4-2 with TRBJ2-5; weak D call: TRBD2 (5 bases). Germline V gives CDR1 LGHNA, CDR2 YNFKEQ. V was clipped by 1 base and J by 2 bases, with 11 bases between them. The CDR3 loop spans 15 amino acids. The CDR3: CASSQGPAEQETQYF. CDR3 nucleotide sequence: TGTGCCAGCAGCCAAGGGCCAGCGGAGCAAGAGACCCAGTACTTC.

The J gene is TRBJ1-2, the V gene TRBV29-1, with a weak D call TRBD1 (5 bases). Between the trimmed V and J ends, which lost 4 bases and 7 bases, there was a span of 13 bases. The V gene's germline CDR1 is SQVTM and CDR2 ANQGSEA. The CDR3 consists of 12 residues. This CDR3 is CSVGGSEPGYTF. CDR3 DNA: TGCAGCGTTGGGGGCTCTGAGCCTGGCTACACCTTC.

The rearrangement links TRBV19 to TRBJ2-2; tentative D call: TRBD2 (6 bases). The CDR3 spans 14 residues. CDR1 is LNHDA, CDR2 SQIVND, per germline (reference sequence). Trimming stripped 4 bases from V and 7 bases from J, with 13 bases between. CDR3 nucleotides: TGTGCCAGTAGTACTACGGGAGTTCGCGGGGAGCTGTTTTTT. Translating gives CASSTTGVRGELFF. Complete variable domain (other parts from reference TRBV19 and TRBJ2-2): DGGITQSPKYLFRKEGQNVTLSCEQNLNHDAMYWYRQDPGQGLRLIYYSQIVNDFQKGDIAEGYSVSREKKESFPLTVTSAQKNPTAFYLCASSTTGVRGELFFGEGSRLTVL.

This clone was seen a handful of times. The chain is built from TRBV9 and TRBJ2-7, with TRBD1 identical over 7 bases. The CDR3 runs to 15 residues. J was trimmed by 1 base and V by 3 bases; bases with no gene match: 7. The germline gives CDR1 SGDLS, CDR2 YYNGEE. CDR3 bases: TGTGCCAGCAGCGCCCTCGGGACAGAATCCTACGAGCAGTACTTC. Translating gives CASSALGTESYEQYF.

The V and J genes are TRBV18 and TRBJ2-7, with TRBD2 identical over 9 bases. Germline V gene lookup returns CDR1 KGHSH and CDR2 LQKENI. The junction had 11 bases not matched to a gene; V was cut back by 6 bases and J by 2 bases. The CDR3 totals 16 residues. CDR3 in amino acids: CASSPTAAGGTYEQYF. CDR3 coding DNA: TGTGCCAGCTCCCCAACGGCAGCGGGAGGAACCTACGAGCAGTACTTC.

This clone was detected only a few times. The chain combines TRBV6-5 with TRBJ2-7; D may be TRBD2 (5 bases). The germline V gene encodes CDR1 MNHEY and CDR2 SVGAGI. V lost 6 bases to trimming and J lost 0 bases, with 15 bases between them. This CDR3 is built from 15 residues. Here the CDR3 DNA reads TGTGCCAGCAGACTAGGAATCCTAGGCTCCTACGAGCAGTACTTC. Its translation is CASRLGILGSYEQYF.